The 28 T cell receptor beta chains below were found in one sample sequenced in a study of blood T cell repertoires in COVID-19. The protocol was immunoSEQ multiplex PCR, while the TCRdb copy is restricted to in-frame clones and leaves out a portion. Seen here are some 80,000 clones, more than 70% observed once, and the top ten hold 5.8%. Sequenced sample: peripheral blood. The receptors come from a man aged 60-69 years with active or convalescent COVID-19.

With regard to this clone: One end of the junction fails to match germline, which may point to a read error. The chain carries TRBV7-9 and TRBJ1-1; D gene ambiguous. Germline CDR1 and CDR2: SEHNR and FQNEAQ (reference sequence). The CDR3 spans 15 residues. The CDR3 sequence is CACSSPAVTNTEAFF. The CDR3 region has the DNA TGTGCCTGCAGCTCGCCGGCGGTTACGAACACTGAAGCTTTCTTT.

V and J are TRBV6-2 or TRBV6-3 and TRBJ2-3; TRBD2 agrees at 12 bases. Germline V gene sequence: CDR1 MNHEY, CDR2 SVGEGT. J gave up 6 bases and V 6 bases, and 10 bases lay outside the gene matches. This CDR3 spans 16 amino acids. The CDR3 nucleotides read TGTGCCAGCAGCAGAACTAGCGGGGGGTTAATGGATACGCAGTATTTT. Its protein is CASSRTSGGLMDTQYF.

The chain uses TRBV19 and TRBJ1-6; D is unresolved. The CDR3 is 16 residues long. V was trimmed by 5 bases and J by 7 bases, leaving 18 bases between them. Germline V gives CDR1 LNHDA, CDR2 SQIVND (reference sequence). The CDR3 reads CASSLLGGLENSPLHF. CDR3 nucleotides: TGTGCCAGTAGTTTACTCGGCGGCCTAGAGAATTCACCCCTCCACTTT.

The chain is built from TRBV23-1 and TRBJ2-2; a weak D match, TRBD1 (6 bases). TRBV23-1 is an ORF for which the function is uncertain. The germline V and J ends were trimmed by 4 bases and 5 bases, with 8 bases remaining between them. This CDR3 region has 13 residues. The CDR3 reads CASSLQGTGELFF. The CDR3 coding sequence is TGCGCCAGCAGTCTACAGGGAACCGGGGAGCTGTTTTTT.

CDR3 nucleotides: TGTGCCAGCAGCCCACCCCTCCAGGACAGTTTCTCTGGAAACACCATATATTTT. Its translation: CASSPPLQDSFSGNTIYF. This chain joins TRBV7-9 and TRBJ1-3, with D perhaps TRBD1 (6 bases). Deletions cut 5 bases from V and 0 bases from J, with 20 bases between. Germline V gene lookup returns CDR1 SEHNR and CDR2 FQNEAQ (reference sequence). CDR3 length: 18 residues.

The rearrangement joins TRBV7-8 to TRBJ2-2, with 8 bases aligning to TRBD2. CDR1 SGHVS and CDR2 FQNEAQ come from the germline V gene. The trim removed 2 bases at V and 8 bases at J, leaving 13 bases unmatched. The CDR3 has 17 amino acids. This chain's CDR3 is CASSLFAGGRTPGELFF. CDR3 in DNA: TGTGCCAGCAGCTTATTCGCGGGGGGTCGAACACCGGGGGAGCTGTTTTTT. Full variable domain (remainder filled in from reference TRBV7-8 and TRBJ2-2): GAGVSQSPRYKVAKRGQDVALRCDPISGHVSLFWYQQALGQGPEFLTYFQNEAQLDKSGLPSDRFFAERPEGSVSTLKIQRTQQEDSAVYLCASSLFAGGRTPGELFFGEGSRLTVL.

The chain combines TRBV9 with TRBJ1-2; 7 nucleotides line up with TRBD1. J was trimmed by 4 bases and V by 3 bases; bases with no gene match: 9. The CDR3 loop spans 15 amino acids. Germline CDR1 is SGDLS and CDR2 is YYNGEE. The CDR3 loop is CASSGGGSGGYGYTF. The CDR3 region has the DNA TGTGCCAGCAGCGGAGGCGGATCAGGGGGCTATGGCTACACCTTC.

The chain uses TRBV4-3 and TRBJ2-5, with a tentative D call TRBD1 (6 bases). The CDR3 sequence is 14 residues long. Trimming stripped 4 bases from V and 5 bases from J, with 14 bases between. CDR1 and CDR2 (germline): LGHNA, YSLEER. DNA for the CDR3: TGCGCCAGCAGCCCTCAGGGGTTGTGGGAGACCCAGTACTTC. Translating gives CASSPQGLWETQYF.

V gene TRBV27 combines with J gene TRBJ1-5, with unresolved D. Germline V gene lookup returns CDR1 MNHEY and CDR2 SMNVEV (reference sequence). With 5 bases removed from V and 2 bases from J, the gap between germline ends came to 4 bases. This CDR3 is 12 amino acids long. CDR3 nucleotide sequence: TGTGCCAGCAGTACGGGCAATCAGCCCCAGCATTTT. This sequence encodes CASSTGNQPQHF.

The V call is TRBV20-1, the J call TRBJ1-4; 8 bases match TRBD1. After removal of 3 bases from V and 8 bases from J, the junction contained 11 bases not matched to a gene. This CDR3 has 15 residues. Germline V CDR1 and CDR2: DFQATT, SNEGSKA (reference sequence). The CDR3: CSASGGQGAGEKLFF. As DNA, the CDR3 is TGCAGTGCTAGTGGAGGGCAGGGGGCGGGAGAAAAACTGTTTTTT.

The chain combines TRBV7-9 with TRBJ1-4; 10 nucleotides agree with TRBD1. The CDR3 contains 15 residues. CDR1 and CDR2 from the germline V gene are SEHNR and FQNEAQ (reference sequence). J lost 7 bases, V lost 6 bases, and 8 bases had no gene match. The DNA for the CDR3 is TGTGCCAGCAGTCCTTCCGACAGGGGGCCTGAAAAACTGTTTTTT. Protein sequence: CASSPSDRGPEKLFF.

V usage is TRBV5-5 and J usage is TRBJ2-2; 7 positions agree with TRBD1. The CDR3 runs 16 residues. Germline lookup yields CDR1 SGHKS and CDR2 YYEKEE (reference sequence). V gave up 1 base and J gave up 4 bases; unmatched junction bases: 7. The CDR3 sequence is CASSLRRGGGTGELFF. The CDR3 coding sequence is TGTGCCAGCAGCTTGAGGCGAGGGGGCGGCACCGGGGAGCTGTTTTTT.

The V gene is TRBV5-3, the J gene TRBJ1-1, with 7 nucleotides matching TRBD1. TRBV5-3 is filed as an ORF, its function uncertain. The CDR3 has 14 residues. J lost 4 bases, V lost 5 bases, and 8 bases had no gene match. CDR3 sequence reads: CARSRGQDGTEAFF. DNA for the CDR3: TGTGCCAGAAGTCGAGGACAGGACGGCACTGAAGCTTTCTTT.

With regard to this clone: The same CDR3 also results from other DNA sequences found in this sample. The CDR3 DNA reads TGCAGTGCTAGCTCAGGTCACGAGCAGTACTTC. This gives the protein CSASSGHEQYF. The chain uses TRBV20-1 and TRBJ2-7; D remains unclear. The CDR3 covers 11 residues. Germline-derived CDR1 and CDR2 are DFQATT and SNEGSKA (reference sequence). Trimming pared 3 bases from V and 5 bases from J, leaving 8 bases between.

The chain joins TRBV4-3 to TRBJ2-3; TRBD2 aligns across 9 bases. Germline assignment: CDR1 LGHNA and CDR2 YSLEER. The CDR3 is 14 residues long. Germline trimming cut 4 bases from V and 4 bases from J; bases unmatched to any gene: 3. The CDR3 reads CASSRGLAPDTQYF. In DNA form, the CDR3 reads TGCGCCAGCAGCCGGGGACTAGCCCCAGATACGCAGTATTTT.

J is TRBJ1-3 and V is TRBV27, with unresolved D. V was shortened by 4 bases and J by 4 bases, with 8 bases between the two germline ends. Germline CDR1 reads MNHEY; CDR2 reads SMNVEV (reference sequence). The CDR3 is 13 residues long. The CDR3 sequence is CASSSGSGNTIYF. CDR3 nucleotides: TGTGCCAGCAGTTCTGGCTCCGGAAACACCATATATTTT.

The chain uses TRBV2 and TRBJ1-4, with D maybe TRBD1 (5 bases). The CDR3 totals 16 residues. CDR1 SNHLY and CDR2 FYNNEI come from the germline V gene. Trimming stripped 6 bases from V and 5 bases from J, with 19 bases between. The CDR3 reads CASREGSTAGNEKLFF. Written as DNA, the CDR3 is TGTGCCAGCAGGGAGGGGTCGACCGCTGGAAATGAAAAACTGTTTTTT.

This clone appeared once. The rearrangement uses TRBV13 and TRBJ1-3; 7 bases match TRBD1. This CDR3 spans 15 amino acids. V shed 6 bases and J 1 base; nucleotides not matched to a gene: 6. CDR1 PRHDT and CDR2 FYEKMQ come from the germline V gene (reference sequence). The CDR3 loop is CASRKQGRSGNTIYF. The CDR3 DNA reads TGTGCCAGCAGAAAACAGGGGAGGTCTGGAAACACCATATATTTT.

V usage is TRBV2 and J usage is TRBJ1-2; D unresolved. CDR1 SNHLY and CDR2 FYNNEI come from the germline V gene. The V end was cut by 5 bases, the J end by 1 base, with 8 bases between. The CDR3 runs 13 residues. As DNA, the CDR3 is TGTGCCAGCAGTTCAGGCAGTAACTATGGCTACACCTTC. The encoded protein is CASSSGSNYGYTF.

The chain recombines TRBV3-1 (or the pseudogene TRBV3-2) with TRBJ1-4, with no clear D. The CDR3 contains 16 residues. Germline CDR1 and CDR2: LGHDT and YNNKEL (reference sequence). Trimming stripped 0 bases from V and 4 bases from J, with 12 bases between. The CDR3 sequence is CASSQDRQDGNEKLFF. Written as DNA, the CDR3 is TGTGCCAGCAGCCAAGATCGCCAGGATGGTAATGAAAAACTGTTTTTT.

This clone has only one observation. The chain recombines TRBV19 with TRBJ2-2, with 10 bases identical to TRBD1. Per the germline V gene, CDR1 is LNHDA and CDR2 is SQIVND (reference sequence). J lost 3 bases, V lost 3 bases, and 4 bases had no gene match. The length of the CDR3 is 16 residues. The CDR3 here is CASSMGGQGDTGELFF. The CDR3 nucleotides are TGTGCCAGTAGTATGGGAGGACAGGGGGACACCGGGGAGCTGTTTTTT.

The chain carries TRBV6-6 and TRBJ1-6; D not certain. Germline assignment: CDR1 MNHNY and CDR2 SVGAGI (reference sequence). V shed 6 bases and J shed 0 bases, with 9 bases lying between them. This CDR3 comprises 15 residues. CDR3 residues: CASSLLSSYNSPLHF. CDR3 nucleotides: TGTGCCAGCAGCCTCCTGAGCTCCTATAATTCACCCCTCCACTTT.

A single count supports this clone. The chain couples TRBV7-9 to TRBJ1-2; D not resolved. Germline CDR1 reads SEHNR; CDR2 reads FQNEAQ (reference sequence). The CDR3 is 14 residues long. Trimming pared 5 bases from V and 4 bases from J, leaving 14 bases between. CDR3 region: CASSLATAGYGYTF. The CDR3 DNA reads as TGTGCCAGCAGCCTGGCCACCGCGGGCTATGGCTACACCTTC.

The chain has TRBV3-1 (or the pseudogene TRBV3-2) and TRBJ2-5, with a tentative D call TRBD2 (6 bases). The germline V gene encodes CDR1 LGHDT and CDR2 YNNKEL (reference sequence). This CDR3 comprises 18 residues. V gave up 1 base and J gave up 4 bases, with 22 bases separating them. In DNA form, the CDR3 reads TGTGCCAGCAGCCAAGGGGTTAATAGCGGCAAAAGAGGAGAGACCCAGTACTTC. Protein sequence: CASSQGVNSGKRGETQYF.

Concerning this clone itself: The same CDR3 can be traced to other DNA sequences in this sample. This chain joins TRBV5-1 and TRBJ1-1; maybe TRBD1 (6 bases). Trimming stripped 1 base from V and 1 base from J, with 11 bases between. Germline assignment: CDR1 SGHRS and CDR2 YFSETQ. The CDR3 sequence is 15 residues long. The CDR3 DNA reads as TGCGCCAGCAGCTTGACAGGGCAAGGGAACACTGAAGCTTTCTTT. As protein: CASSLTGQGNTEAFF.

The CDR3 region has the DNA TGTGCCAGCAGCTTAGCGGCTAGCGGGGGGGGTTCCTACAATGAGCAGTTCTTC. Residues: CASSLAASGGGSYNEQFF. The genes are TRBV11-1 and TRBJ2-1; 12 nucleotides line up with TRBD2. Germline V gives CDR1 SGHAT, CDR2 FQDESV (reference sequence). The length of the CDR3 is 18 residues. The V and J ends lost 0 bases and 1 base, in that order; junction bases with no gene match: 4. Full variable domain (rest looked up from reference TRBV11-1 and TRBJ2-1): EAEVAQSPRYKITEKSQAVAFWCDPISGHATLYWYRQILGQGPELLVQFQDESVVDDSQLPKDRFSAERLKGVDSTLKIQPAELGDSAMYLCASSLAASGGGSYNEQFFGPGTRLTVL.

The chain carries TRBV20-1 and TRBJ1-3; TRBD1 is a possible D gene (6 bases). This CDR3 spans 14 amino acids. The V end lost 3 bases, the J end lost 3 bases, and 12 bases lay between the germline ends. CDR1 is DFQATT and CDR2 is SNEGSKA in the germline V gene (reference sequence). The CDR3: CSASPGVYGNTIYF. As DNA, the CDR3 is TGCAGTGCTAGTCCAGGGGTTTATGGAAACACCATATATTTT.

This rearrangement joins TRBV27 to TRBJ2-1; 15 positions match TRBD2. The length of the CDR3 is 17 residues. Germline values: CDR1 MNHEY, CDR2 SMNVEV (reference sequence). V gave up 6 bases and J gave up 3 bases; unmatched junction bases: 6. CDR3 coding DNA: TGTGCCAGCAGCCCGGGACTAGCGGGGGGCGGCTACAATGAGCAGTTCTTC. Amino acids: CASSPGLAGGGYNEQFF.